The entry below describes one TCR beta chain. What it recognizes is unknown. The protocol was immunoSEQ multiplex PCR, while the TCRdb copy is restricted to in-frame clones and leaves out a portion. In the table there are 130,000 to 150,000 clones, 85% to 95% of which are singletons. The CDR3 totals 13 residues. The V gene's germline CDR1 is SGHTA and CDR2 FQGTGA. Trimming stripped 4 bases from V and 5 bases from J, with 11 bases between. The sample belongs to a study of cytotoxic CD8 clonotypes in ibrutinib-treated CLL. Overall study results and limits: The study found clonality rose at ibrutinib response, then fell toward baseline at progression. Public clonotypes, found uncommonly, either contracted or stayed stable on treatment. At the start, clonality exceeded age-matched healthy donors and followed circulating CD8+ T-cell counts. Collection times varied between progressing and sustained-remission patients.

This specimen consisted of PBMCs, obtained after 12 months of ibrutinib treatment. The chain joins TRBV7-3 to TRBJ2-5; D not certain. The source is a human donor with chronic lymphocytic leukemia. The DNA of the CDR3 is TGTGCCAGCAGCTATACCCTTGCGGAGACCCAGTACTTC. It translates to CASSYTLAETQYF. The full variable domain, rest sourced from reference TRBV7-3 and TRBJ2-5, is GAGVSQTPSNKVTEKGKYVELRCDPISGHTALYWYRQSLGQGPEFLIYFQGTGAADDSGLPNDRFFAVRPEGSVSTLKIQRTERGDSAVYLCASSYTLAETQYFGPGTRLLVL.